The text below deals with one T cell receptor (beta chain). Its antigen is currently unknown. This entry belongs to a study of T cell repertoires in cytomegalovirus infection. Germline CDR1 reads SGHVT; CDR2 reads SQSDAQ. The length of the CDR3 is 15 residues. The V gene lost 4 bases and the J gene lost 1 base, with 13 bases spanning the gap. TCRdb re-called the reads with MiXCR, one entry per CDR3 protein. Among about 480,000 distinct CDR3 sequences listed, 25% to 35% were seen once. The receptor comes from a human donor in good health (CMV status not recorded). Some clones in this sample may be carry-over from other donors' samples. This sample comprised cultured PBMCs, obtained from culture after CMV antigen stimulation. This chain uses TRBV7-4 with TRBJ2-5; TRBD1 is a possible D gene (6 bases). The CDR3 region has the DNA TGTGCCAGCAGCTCCCCTAGGGACACCCAAGAGACCCAGTACTTC. It specifies CASSSPRDTQETQYF.